The sequence of this T cell receptor beta chain was determined in a study of vaccination and CD4 T cells after COVID-19. This clonotype was detected only a few times. Its matching antigen is unknown. CDR3 length: 17 residues. V shed 5 bases and J 0 bases; nucleotides not matched to a gene: 7. Germline-derived CDR1 and CDR2 are MNHNS and SASEGT. Regarding treatment: approximately 10-day PBMC culture with coronavirus spike peptide pools or control peptides (ViraFEST assay). The Oncomine TCR Beta short-read assay was applied to DNA of cultured CD4+ T cells. TCRdb reprocessed the PCR reads with MiXCR, giving one entry per CDR3 protein. The sample has several thousand distinct CDR3 sequences, approximately 16% seen once.

This sequence was found in a human donor who had recovered from COVID-19. The sample was CD4+ T cells from blood, cultured in vitro. The gene calls are TRBV6-1 and TRBJ2-1; 10 bases agree with TRBD2. This CDR3 reads CASSKLAGHSSYNEQFF. Here the CDR3 DNA reads TGTGCCAGCAGTAAACTAGCGGGGCACAGCTCCTACAATGAGCAGTTCTTC.